This TCR beta chain appears in the sequencing data of a study of T-cell reconstitution after alpha-beta-depleted transplantation in children. Study findings and constraints: As was reported, about two months after transplant, alpha-beta T cells came from several hundred expanded graft clones. A year post-transplant, T-cell counts and diversity derived mostly from newly produced T cells.

J lost 4 bases, V lost 4 bases, and 9 bases had no gene match. This CDR3 has 15 residues. Germline CDR1 MGHRA, CDR2 YSYEKL. This clonotype was detected ten times or more. Its antigen is undetermined. The TCRbeta library incorporated unique molecular identifiers. TCRdb re-derived calls from the PCR reads in MiXCR, one entry per CDR3 protein. The top ten hold roughly 5.8% of the sample, which has nearly 250,000 distinct CDR3 sequences, 8.2% seen once. This specimen was PBMCs, mostly from graft donor cells, taken 180 days after TCRalphabeta/CD19-depleted stem cell transplant. The clonotype was recovered from a male patient between 5 and 17 years old who had a stem cell transplant for acute lymphoblastic leukemia, so the T cells may come from the graft donor. The V call is TRBV4-1, the J call TRBJ1-2; TRBD1 matches at 7 bases. The CDR3 loop reads CASSPSQGVGYGYTF. The CDR3, as DNA: TGCGCCAGCAGCCCAAGCCAGGGGGTGGGCTATGGCTACACCTTC.